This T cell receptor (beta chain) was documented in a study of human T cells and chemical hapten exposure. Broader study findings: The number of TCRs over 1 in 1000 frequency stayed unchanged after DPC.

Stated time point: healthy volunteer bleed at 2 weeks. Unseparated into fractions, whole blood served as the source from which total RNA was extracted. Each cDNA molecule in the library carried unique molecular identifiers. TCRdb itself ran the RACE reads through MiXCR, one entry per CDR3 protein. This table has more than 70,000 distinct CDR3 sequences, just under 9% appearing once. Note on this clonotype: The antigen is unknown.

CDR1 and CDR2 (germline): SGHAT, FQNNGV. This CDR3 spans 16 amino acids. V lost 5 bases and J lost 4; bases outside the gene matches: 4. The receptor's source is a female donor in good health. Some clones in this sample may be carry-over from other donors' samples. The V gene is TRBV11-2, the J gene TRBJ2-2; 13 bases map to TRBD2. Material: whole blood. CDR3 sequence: CASSPGLAGATGELFF. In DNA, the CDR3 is TGTGCCAGCAGCCCCGGACTAGCGGGAGCCACCGGGGAGCTGTTTTTT. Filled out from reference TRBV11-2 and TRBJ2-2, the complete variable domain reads EAGVAQSPRYKIIEKRQSVAFWCNPISGHATLYWYQQILGQGPKLLIQFQNNGVVDDSQLPKDRFSAERLKGVDSTLKIQPAKLEDSAVYLCASSPGLAGATGELFFGEGSRLTVL.